The text below deals with one TCR beta chain. Clones were sequenced by immunoSEQ multiplex PCR, and TCRdb holds only the in-frame ones, with some missing. The sample holds roughly 39,000 clones, about 90% seen once. Germline V gives CDR1 GTSNPN, CDR2 SVGIG (reference sequence). This CDR3 region has 12 residues. The V gene lost 7 bases and the J gene lost 9 bases, with 13 bases spanning the gap. The source of the sample is a study of T cell changes during pregnancy in multiple sclerosis. The specimen was CD4+ T cells from peripheral blood mononuclear cells, collected before pregnancy. The receptor's source is a female donor with multiple sclerosis, enrolled in a pregnancy study. The chain links TRBV30 to TRBJ1-6; D possibly corresponds to TRBD1 (6 bases). The CDR3 loop is CALIQGGSPLHF. For the CDR3, the DNA is TGTGCCTTAATACAGGGTGGTTCACCCCTCCACTTT.